The source of this TCR beta chain is a study of blood T cells in healthy people across ages. The study's findings and limits: Samples with more naive T cells showed higher observed beta diversity.

The donors, aged roughly 6 to 90, were healthy Caucasians from Russia. Each sample gave at least 7 million isolated PBMCs. Next came a second PCR, run for roughly 6 to 11 cycles, which used a sample-barcoded 5' primer along with a J-beta primer mix. A tag from a template-switch adaptor with 12 random nucleotides marked each cDNA molecule. Using its own MiXCR run on the 5' RACE reads, TCRdb lists one record per CDR3 protein. Of about 810,000 distinct CDR3 sequences listed, about 34% are singletons. Details on this clonotype: Its specificity is not known.

The CDR3 extends over 15 amino acids. V was cut by 1 base and J by 2 bases, with 11 bases left in between. The germline CDR1 and CDR2 sequences are SGHVS and FNYEAQ. This chain uses TRBV7-6 with TRBJ1-2; D not resolved. The receptor comes from a man between 18 and 29 years old in good health. The sequenced sample consisted of blood. The CDR3: CASSLDADGNYGYTF. The CDR3, as DNA: TGTGCCAGCAGCTTAGATGCAGACGGAAACTATGGCTACACCTTC. Full variable domain (outside the CDR3, taken from reference TRBV7-6 and TRBJ1-2): GAGVSQSPRYKVTKRGQDVALRCDPISGHVSLYWYRQALGQGPEFLTYFNYEAQQDKSGLPNDRFSAERPEGSISTLTIQRTEQRDSAMYRCASSLDADGNYGYTFGSGTRLTVV.